A selection of T cell receptor beta chains follows, all from one sample in a study of shared clonotypes between healthy human individuals. The assay was immunoSEQ multiplex PCR, and TCRdb's table has in-frame clones only and misses some. The sample includes around 95,000 clones, 67% of them seen just once. The source material was memory CD8+ T cells sorted from blood. The receptor set was obtained from a man in his thirties or forties in good health. CDR3s include the opening cysteine and the closing phenylalanine or tryptophan. A D gene is named only where the DNA matches it firmly. Size is stated for part of the rows, as once, few or many counts, or as a class when the clone is expanded.

>.|TRBV7-9|15|.|TRBJ1-5
CASSLVDNSNQPQHF
TGTGCCAGCAGCTTAGTGGACAACAGCAATCAGCCCCAGCATTTT
>.|TRBV5-4|14|.|TRBJ2-6
CASSFGPGANVLTF
TGTGCCAGCAGCTTCGGGCCTGGGGCCAACGTCCTGACTTTC
>.|TRBV6-4|14|.|TRBJ2-3
CASSEEGQADTQYF
TGTGCCAGCAGTGAAGAGGGGCAGGCAGATACGCAGTATTTT
>.|TRBV7-2|15|TRBD1|TRBJ1-2
CASSLMTGGGYGYTF
TGTGCCAGCAGCTTAATGACAGGGGGTGGCTATGGCTACACCTTC
>.|TRBV14|14|.|TRBJ2-2
CASSRGLNTGELFF
TGTGCCAGCAGCCGGGGACTGAACACCGGGGAGCTGTTTTTT
>many|TRBV4-1|15|.|TRBJ1-5
CASSQDAAGFQPQHF
TGCGCCAGCAGCCAAGATGCGGCAGGGTTTCAGCCCCAGCATTTT
>few|TRBV2|11|.|TRBJ2-7
CASFVNYEGYF
TGTGCCAGCTTCGTAAATTATGAGGGGTACTTC
>.|TRBV7-2|13|.|TRBJ2-3
CASSLDGTDTQYF
TGTGCCAGCAGCTTAGATGGCACAGATACGCAGTATTTT
>.|TRBV15|18|.|TRBJ2-1
CATSRDPWAGTGDNEQFF
TGTGCCACCAGCAGAGATCCGTGGGCCGGGACTGGAGACAATGAGCAGTTCTTC
>.|TRBV29-1|15|TRBD1|TRBJ2-2
CSATRQGANTGELFF
TGCAGCGCCACACGACAGGGGGCGAACACCGGGGAGCTGTTTTTT
>.|TRBV10-1|16|TRBD1|TRBJ2-5
CASSDSLRQGLETQYF
TGCGCCAGCAGTGACTCACTTCGACAGGGATTAGAGACCCAGTACTTC
>.|TRBV7-9|14|.|TRBJ1-2
CASSPGLLNYGYTF
TGTGCCAGCAGCCCGGGCCTTTTGAACTATGGCTACACCTTC
>.|TRBV13|16|.|TRBJ2-1
CASSPIQLSSYNEQFF
TGTGCCAGCAGCCCTATCCAGCTTAGCTCCTACAATGAGCAGTTCTTC
>.|TRBV2|14|.|TRBJ2-3
CASSEGQGPDTQYF
TGTGCCAGCAGTGAAGGGCAGGGGCCTGATACGCAGTATTTT
>.|TRBV2|16|.|TRBJ1-2
CASSDTPNRDPYGYTF
TGTGCCAGCAGCGACACCCCCAACAGGGACCCCTATGGCTACACCTTC
>many|TRBV6-5|15|.|TRBJ1-2
CASSSLGLWNYGYTF
TGTGCCAGCAGCTCCTTGGGGCTGTGGAACTATGGCTACACCTTC
>.|TRBV18|13|.|TRBJ2-1
CASSLRRDNEQFF
TGTGCCAGCTCACTTAGGAGGGACAATGAGCAGTTCTTC
>.|TRBV27|14|TRBD1|TRBJ2-1
CASKEGTGGREQFF
TGTGCCAGCAAGGAGGGGACAGGGGGCCGTGAGCAGTTCTTC
>.|TRBV11-2|15|TRBD2|TRBJ2-3
CASSKLAGGVDTQYF
TGTGCCAGCAGCAAATTAGCGGGAGGGGTAGATACGCAGTATTTT
>.|TRBV28|11|.|TRBJ2-7
CASSLSFLPHF
TGTGCCAGCAGTTTAAGCTTCCTCCCCCACTTC
>.|TRBV6-5|15|.|TRBJ2-3
CASSYSFSGTDTQYF
TGTGCCAGCAGTTACTCCTTTAGCGGCACAGATACGCAGTATTTT
>.|TRBV5-8|12|.|TRBJ2-7
CASSTLGDGQYF
TGTGCCAGCAGCACCTTAGGGGACGGGCAGTACTTC
>.|TRBV5-1|14|TRBD2|TRBJ2-1
CASSFIGGDNEQFF
TGCGCCAGCAGCTTCATCGGGGGGGACAATGAGCAGTTCTTC
>.|TRBV29-1|11|.|TRBJ1-5
CSVDGNQPQHF
TGCAGCGTTGACGGCAATCAGCCCCAGCATTTT
>.|TRBV27|15|.|TRBJ2-7
CASSRQDLVGVEQYF
TGTGCCAGCAGCCGACAGGATCTTGTTGGGGTCGAGCAGTACTTC
>.|TRBV18|15|.|TRBJ1-1
CASSTQSGTEVEAFF
TGTGCCAGCTCAACGCAATCCGGGACGGAGGTTGAAGCTTTCTTT
>.|TRBV7-2|15|.|TRBJ2-1
CASSLGGSSGNEQFF
TGTGCCAGCAGCTTAGGGGGAAGTAGTGGCAATGAGCAGTTCTTC
>few|TRBV25-1|17|TRBD2|TRBJ2-1
CASNPGTSGSSYNEQFF
TGTGCCAGCAATCCCGGGACTAGCGGGAGTTCTTACAATGAGCAGTTCTTC
>.|TRBV27|12|.|TRBJ2-7
CATSGSSYEQYF
TGTGCCACCTCTGGAAGCTCCTACGAGCAGTACTTC
>.|TRBV4-2|14|.|TRBJ2-1
CASSQGGEDNEQFF
TGTGCCAGCAGCCAAGGGGGGGAGGACAATGAGCAGTTCTTC
>once|TRBV4-3|14|.|TRBJ1-5
CASSQDGGNQPQHF
TGCGCCAGCAGCCAAGACGGAGGCAATCAGCCCCAGCATTTT
>few|TRBV18|15|TRBD1|TRBJ2-1
CASSPQDRTYNEQFF
TGTGCCAGCTCACCGCAGGACAGGACCTACAATGAGCAGTTCTTC
>few|TRBV11-2|14|.|TRBJ2-7
CASSLSGGIYEQYF
TGTGCCAGCAGCTTGTCGGGTGGGATCTACGAGCAGTACTTC
>.|TRBV6-6|15|TRBD1|TRBJ2-1
CASSWDREGSNEQFF
TGTGCCAGCAGTTGGGACAGGGAAGGTAGCAATGAGCAGTTCTTC
>.|TRBV5-1|12|.|TRBJ2-1
CASSLGALEQFF
TGCGCCAGCAGCTTGGGGGCACTTGAGCAGTTCTTC
>.|TRBV2|15|TRBD1|TRBJ2-5
CASSGTGVPQETQYF
TGTGCCAGCAGCGGGACAGGGGTTCCCCAAGAGACCCAGTACTTC
>.|TRBV25-1|17|.|TRBJ1-5
CASSESEGSQGSQPQHF
TGTGCCAGCAGTGAATCTGAAGGATCACAGGGCAGTCAGCCCCAGCATTTT
>.|TRBV15|18|TRBD2|TRBJ2-1
CATSRQLNPGTNYNEQFF
TGTGCCACCAGCAGGCAGCTAAACCCCGGGACTAACTACAATGAGCAGTTCTTC
>.|TRBV6-4|14|TRBD2|TRBJ2-1
CASSDRGTSGRQFF
TGTGCCAGCAGTGATAGGGGGACTAGCGGGCGGCAGTTCTTC
>.|TRBV28|15|.|TRBJ2-7
CASTDVDRRGYEQYF
TGTGCCAGCACCGACGTCGACAGGCGAGGCTACGAGCAGTACTTC
>once|TRBV4-3|14|TRBD2|TRBJ2-1
CASSQGLASNEQFF
TGCGCCAGCAGCCAAGGACTAGCTAGCAATGAGCAGTTCTTC
>.|TRBV23-1|14|.|TRBJ2-7
CASSGTSSSYEQYF
TGCGCCAGCAGTGGGACATCCAGCTCCTACGAGCAGTACTTC
>.|TRBV5-5|16|.|TRBJ2-6
CASSLGLYSGANVLTF
TGTGCCAGCAGCCTGGGACTGTACTCTGGGGCCAACGTCCTGACTTTC
>few|TRBV28|14|TRBD1|TRBJ2-7
CASSTGTVPYEQYF
TGTGCCAGCTCCACCGGGACAGTGCCCTACGAGCAGTACTTC
>.|TRBV10-1|13|TRBD2|TRBJ2-5
CASAGLAQETQYF
TGCGCCAGCGCGGGACTAGCACAAGAGACCCAGTACTTC
>.|TRBV6-5|12|.|TRBJ2-7
CASTGTSYEQYF
TGTGCCAGTACGGGGACATCCTACGAGCAGTACTTC
>many|TRBV9|16|.|TRBJ2-5
CASSVEDRGRQETQYF
TGTGCCAGCAGCGTAGAAGATCGTGGTCGGCAAGAGACCCAGTACTTC
>.|TRBV7-8|15|.|TRBJ2-5
CASSLDTGNRETQYF
TGTGCCAGCAGCTTAGACACAGGAAATAGAGAGACCCAGTACTTC
>.|TRBV6-1|14|TRBD1|TRBJ2-7
CASGGQTSSYEQYF
TGTGCCAGCGGGGGACAGACGAGCTCCTACGAGCAGTACTTC
>.|TRBV6-6|14|.|TRBJ2-7
CASSPSRQRPEQYF
TGTGCCAGCAGTCCTTCGAGACAGCGTCCCGAGCAGTACTTC
>.|TRBV7-9|14|TRBD2|TRBJ2-7
CASSQLAGRYEQYF
TGTGCCAGCAGCCAACTAGCGGGAAGGTACGAGCAGTACTTC
>.|TRBV9|14|.|TRBJ2-5
CASNPQGHGETQYF
TGTGCCAGCAACCCCCAGGGGCACGGGGAGACCCAGTACTTC
>.|TRBV10-2|15|.|TRBJ2-2
CASSDVGSGPGELFF
TGCGCCAGCAGTGACGTCGGGAGCGGTCCCGGGGAGCTGTTTTTT
>.|TRBV19|14|.|TRBJ2-3
CASSNGGTLDTQYF
TGTGCCAGTAGTAATGGTGGCACACTAGATACGCAGTATTTT
>many|TRBV9|17|.|TRBJ2-3
CASSVDSGYGKTDTQYF
TGTGCCAGCAGCGTAGACTCAGGGTACGGTAAAACAGATACGCAGTATTTT